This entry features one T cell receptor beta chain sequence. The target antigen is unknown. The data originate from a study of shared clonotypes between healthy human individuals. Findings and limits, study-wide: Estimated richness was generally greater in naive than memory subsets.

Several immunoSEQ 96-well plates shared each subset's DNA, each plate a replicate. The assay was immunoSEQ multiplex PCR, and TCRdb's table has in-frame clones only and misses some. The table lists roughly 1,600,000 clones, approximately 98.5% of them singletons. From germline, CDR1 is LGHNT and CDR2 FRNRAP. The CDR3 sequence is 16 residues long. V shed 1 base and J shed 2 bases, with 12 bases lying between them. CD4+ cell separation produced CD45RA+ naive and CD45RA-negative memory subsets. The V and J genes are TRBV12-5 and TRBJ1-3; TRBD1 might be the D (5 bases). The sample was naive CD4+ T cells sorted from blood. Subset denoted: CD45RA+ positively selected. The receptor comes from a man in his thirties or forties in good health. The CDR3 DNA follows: TGTGCTAGTGGTTTGGCCTCCGGGACCGCTGGAAACACCATATATTTT. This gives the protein CASGLASGTAGNTIYF.